Listed below are T cell receptor beta chains from one sample, sequenced in a study of T cell repertoires in cytomegalovirus infection. The antigens of these receptors remain unknown. TCRdb re-called the reads through MiXCR, storing one row per CDR3 protein. The sample carries around 58,000 distinct CDR3 sequences, over 20% recorded once. Material: CD8+ T cells from cultured PBMCs, obtained from culture after CMV antigen stimulation. The receptors were gathered from a human donor in good health (CMV status not recorded). Some clones in this sample may be carry-over from other donors' samples. The CDR3 runs from the conserved cysteine through the conserved F or W. Fields, in order: D gene, J gene, clone size, V gene, CDR3 protein, CDR3 DNA. D genes are given only for firm matches. Part of the rows lack a size; the others show once, few, many or a class for expanded clones.

D gene: NA; J gene: TRBJ1-2; clone size: few; V gene: TRBV7-9; CDR3 protein: CASSSPTANYGYTF; CDR3 DNA: TGTGCCAGCAGCTCCCCGACAGCTAACTATGGCTACACCTTC
D gene: NA; J gene: TRBJ1-2; clone size: NA; V gene: TRBV6-2/TRBV6-3; CDR3 protein: CASSWGLTTADGYTF; CDR3 DNA: TGTGCCAGCAGTTGGGGACTAACCACCGCGGATGGCTACACCTTC
D gene: NA; J gene: TRBJ2-5; clone size: NA; V gene: TRBV10-3; CDR3 protein: CATRRSWGDQETQYF; CDR3 DNA: TGTGCCACCCGGCGGAGTTGGGGGGACCAAGAGACCCAGTACTTC
D gene: NA; J gene: TRBJ1-1; clone size: many; V gene: TRBV7-2; CDR3 protein: CASSFGGVTEAFF; CDR3 DNA: TGTGCCAGCAGCTTCGGGGGGGTCACTGAAGCTTTCTTT
D gene: TRBD1; J gene: TRBJ1-2; clone size: few; V gene: TRBV9; CDR3 protein: CASSVTGGTELSYGYTF; CDR3 DNA: TGTGCCAGCAGCGTGACAGGGGGCACGGAGCTAAGCTATGGCTACACCTTC
D gene: NA; J gene: TRBJ2-7; clone size: NA; V gene: TRBV4-1; CDR3 protein: CASSFPGQGYEQYF; CDR3 DNA: TGCGCCAGCAGCTTCCCGGGGCAGGGCTACGAGCAGTACTTC
D gene: TRBD1; J gene: TRBJ2-7; clone size: NA; V gene: TRBV6-1; CDR3 protein: CASSERQGDSYEQYF; CDR3 DNA: TGTGCCAGCAGTGAAAGACAGGGTGATAGCTACGAGCAGTACTTC
D gene: TRBD1; J gene: TRBJ1-1; clone size: NA; V gene: TRBV15; CDR3 protein: CATSRDVTGGEEAFF; CDR3 DNA: TGTGCCACCAGCAGAGACGTGACAGGGGGCGAGGAAGCTTTCTTT
D gene: NA; J gene: TRBJ2-1; clone size: few; V gene: TRBV2; CDR3 protein: CASSGGSYNEQFF; CDR3 DNA: TGTGCCAGCAGTGGTGGTTCTTACAATGAGCAGTTCTTC
D gene: NA; J gene: TRBJ2-5; clone size: NA; V gene: TRBV6-5; CDR3 protein: CASSYTPGETQYF; CDR3 DNA: TGTGCCAGCAGCTATACCCCCGGGGAGACCCAGTACTTC
D gene: TRBD1; J gene: TRBJ1-5; clone size: NA; V gene: TRBV12-3/TRBV12-4; CDR3 protein: CASRRQGNNQPQHF; CDR3 DNA: TGTGCCAGCAGACGACAGGGAAATAATCAGCCCCAGCATTTT
D gene: NA; J gene: TRBJ1-1; clone size: NA; V gene: TRBV30; CDR3 protein: CAWRVGGPETEAFF; CDR3 DNA: TGTGCCTGGAGGGTTGGGGGGCCGGAGACTGAAGCTTTCTTT
D gene: TRBD2; J gene: TRBJ2-1; clone size: NA; V gene: TRBV19; CDR3 protein: CASSIVVAGDHYNEQFF; CDR3 DNA: TGTGCCAGTAGTATAGTGGTCGCGGGAGACCACTACAATGAGCAGTTCTTC
D gene: NA; J gene: TRBJ2-2; clone size: NA; V gene: TRBV24-1; CDR3 protein: CATSDFTRSGTGELFF; CDR3 DNA: TGTGCCACCAGTGACTTTACCCGAAGTGGCACCGGGGAGCTGTTTTTT
D gene: NA; J gene: TRBJ1-2; clone size: few; V gene: TRBV11-2; CDR3 protein: CASSLSPPTYGYTF; CDR3 DNA: TGTGCCAGCAGCCTTTCTCCCCCGACCTATGGCTACACCTTC